This TCR beta chain was sequenced during a study of control samples from healthy donors and cancer patients. V was pared by 3 bases and J by 3 bases, with 7 bases of the junction left unmatched. There are 15 residues in the CDR3. The germline gives CDR1 MGHRA, CDR2 YSYEKL. Sequenced by immunoSEQ multiplex PCR; TCRdb stores in-frame clones only, minus some. The sample gives 150,000 to 200,000 clones, 90% of which show up once; approximately 1.4% is in the top ten. Sequenced sample: blood. The V call is TRBV4-1, the J call TRBJ1-2; 7 nucleotides match TRBD1. This sequence was found in a woman between 45 and 65 years old in good health. The CDR3 DNA sequence: TGCGCCAGCAGCCAGGATTTGACAGGGCACTATGGCTACACCTTC. It specifies CASSQDLTGHYGYTF.